These T cell receptor beta chains were read from a single sample in a study of CD8 T cells in Susac syndrome. A single record per CDR3 protein comes from TCRdb applying MiXCR to the immunoSEQ multiplex PCR reads. The sample yields some 180,000 distinct CDR3 sequences, roughly 94% seen once. Sample: CD4+ T cells from PBMCs. The receptor source for this set is a human donor with Susac syndrome. Both conserved end residues are part of each CDR3. Each record gives: V gene, CDR3 protein.

TRBV6-1	CASTWITGTGMGQPQHF
TRBV6-2/TRBV6-3	CASRYGAARGTEAFF
TRBV4-2	CASSQDPPKGTQYF
TRBV29-1	CSVETVMNTEAFF
TRBV5-4	CASSRTGGAGLNEKLFF
TRBV19	CASSPSYGYNEKLFF
TRBV29-1	CSVAVNQETQYF
TRBV11-2	CASSLDHRGIQYF
TRBV29-1	CSVETAGAFF
TRBV6-2/TRBV6-3	CASSQQGYEQYF
TRBV25-1	CASSPPVGYNEQFF
TRBV20-1	CSRIGQGRGEQYF
TRBV12-5	CASADKAVSYNEQFF
TRBV20-1	CSARQGAVEKLFF
TRBV20-1	CSATGTASGETQYF
TRBV29-1	CSVEWQGGAEAFF
TRBV7-2	CASSLGPGRNTEAFF
TRBV6-5	CASSYSYRNSYEQYF
TRBV2	CASIVGTYNEQFF
TRBV9	CASSVGRWTKAFF
TRBV15	CATSRDVPRQETQYF
TRBV5-1	CASSLVLGGNEQFF
TRBV10-3	CAISETIQGNTEAFF
TRBV29-1	CSVDVTGKMNTEAFF
TRBV24-1	CATSDFGGSGVGDTQYF
TRBV20-1	CSATSGRTDTQYF
TRBV5-4	CASSKPGLADSTDTQYF
TRBV20-1	CSVQSAAQRGEQFF
TRBV3-1	CASSQGRTGGETQYF
TRBV7-9	CASSLVAVSTYEQYF
TRBV25-1	CASSEGNGGYTF
TRBV11-2	CASSQNSGRKDTQYF
TRBV4-2	CASSRERTVFSTDTQYF
TRBV4-3	CASSPGPLDTDEQYF
TRBV2	CASSESPGSYEQYF
TRBV5-1	CASSAGQGGMNTEAFF
TRBV28	CATTGDLGQPQHF
TRBV10-3	CAIREELQPQHF
TRBV5-1	CASSLDRGVRTQYF
TRBV7-8	CASSLAREPGTGNIQYF
TRBV7-9	CASSPRTASYNEQFF
TRBV29-1	CSVGRGTSTDTQYF
TRBV4-3	CASSQDRIYNEQFF
TRBV7-8	CASSLFTGDVTGELFF
TRBV7-9	CASSLTGLYGYTF
TRBV5-1	CASSLFTVNEKLFF
TRBV7-2	CASSLPSDYGYTF
TRBV20-1	CSARLGQGGRGEQFF
TRBV27	CASSAASGKLKTQYF
TRBV7-9	CASSPGTDSRAQYF
TRBV20-1	CSARNDRGPADNYGYTF
TRBV4-2	CASSPIGEPEAFF
TRBV2	CASLRDFIYGYTF
TRBV24-1	CATSDSDTGVFNQPQHF